The 10 T cell receptor beta chains given below trace back to one sample, sequenced in a study of blood T cell repertoires in COVID-19. Using immunoSEQ multiplex PCR, the repertoire was profiled, and TCRdb retains in-frame clones only, with some absent. The sample lists 350,000 to 500,000 clones, over 75% seen once, with about 1.4% in the top ten. The material sequenced was PBMCs or T cells enriched from blood (not recorded which). These receptors were taken from a woman between 18 and 29 years old who had been exposed to COVID-19.

V is TRBV10-3 and J is TRBJ1-6, with 7 bases matching TRBD1. This CDR3 comprises 14 residues. Germline-derived CDR1 and CDR2 are ENHRY and SYGVKD. V lost 3 bases, J lost 8 bases, and 4 bases stayed unmatched. This CDR3 is CAISEQGRDSPLHF. Here the CDR3 DNA reads TGTGCCATCAGTGAACAGGGGAGAGATTCACCCCTCCACTTT.

This clone was observed once. The chain employs TRBV19 and TRBJ2-7; TRBD2 might be the D (5 bases). The CDR3 contains 15 residues. The V and J ends lost 4 bases and 7 bases respectively, with 20 bases between them. Germline V gene data show CDR1 as LNHDA and CDR2 as SQIVND (reference sequence). Here the CDR3 DNA reads TGTGCCAGTAGTACAGAAATCTCTGGAGAGGGAGAGCAGTACTTC. Translation gives CASSTEISGEGEQYF.

This chain connects TRBV7-8 to TRBJ1-1; no clear D. CDR3 length: 11 amino acids. Germline lookup yields CDR1 SGHVS and CDR2 FQNEAQ. Trimming removed 9 bases from V and 1 base from J, with 6 bases in between. CDR3 protein: CASQENTEAFF. The DNA of the CDR3 is TGTGCCAGTCAGGAGAACACTGAAGCTTTCTTT.

This chain uses TRBV5-5 with TRBJ1-1, with TRBD1 identical over 8 bases. This CDR3 comprises 16 residues. V lost 4 bases, J lost 5 bases, and 13 bases stayed unmatched. Germline V gene data show CDR1 as SGHKS and CDR2 as YYEKEE (reference sequence). CDR3 in DNA: TGTGCCAGCAGCCTCGGGACAGGTCTCATAGATACTGAAGCTTTCTTT. This codes for CASSLGTGLIDTEAFF.

This clone was picked up one time. The V call is TRBV12-5, the J call TRBJ2-7; D is perhaps TRBD2 (6 bases). V was clipped by 7 bases and J by 6 bases, with 13 bases between them. Germline V lookup: CDR1 LGHNT, CDR2 FRNRAP. This CDR3 spans 12 amino acids. The CDR3 sequence is CASAELGGEQYF. CDR3 DNA sequence: TGTGCTAGTGCCGAGCTCGGGGGCGAGCAGTACTTC.

The chain is built from TRBV12-3 or TRBV12-4 and TRBJ2-1; the match to TRBD1 covers 9 bases. The CDR3 is 13 amino acids. The V gene end was trimmed by 6 bases and the J gene end by 7 bases; junction bases not matched to a gene: 4. The CDR3 DNA follows: TGTGCCAGCAGCCCCGGGACAGGGAATGAGCAGTTCTTC. It specifies CASSPGTGNEQFF.

The chain employs TRBV7-9 and TRBJ2-1; 11 nucleotides agree with TRBD2. Germline CDR1 and CDR2: SEHNR and FQNEAQ (reference sequence). This CDR3 region has 17 residues. V was clipped by 4 bases and J by 3 bases; unmatched bases: 8. This CDR3 is CASSSTPGTSGYNEQFF. The CDR3 coding sequence is TGTGCCAGCAGCTCGACTCCCGGGACTAGCGGCTACAATGAGCAGTTCTTC.

This clone has a single count. The chain carries TRBV19 and TRBJ1-1, with 7 bases identical to TRBD1. Germline CDR1 LNHDA, CDR2 SQIVND (reference sequence). This CDR3 has 13 amino acids. V lost 5 bases and J lost 4; bases outside the gene matches: 4. The CDR3 region has the DNA TGTGCCAGTAGTTCACAGGGGCTCACTGAAGCTTTCTTT. As protein: CASSSQGLTEAFF.

This clone was counted a single time. CDR3 nucleotide sequence: TGTGCCAGCAGCCCAACCCTAGGGACAGGGGTTTTCCCCTACGAGCAGTACTTC. It translates to CASSPTLGTGVFPYEQYF. The chain links TRBV5-6 to TRBJ2-7, with 10 bases identical to TRBD1. CDR3 length equals 18 residues. V lost 4 bases to trimming and J lost 2 bases; unmatched junction nucleotides: 15. Germline-derived CDR1 and CDR2 are SGHDT and YYEEEE.

The V call is TRBV2, the J call TRBJ2-5; D gene ambiguous. Germline V gene sequence: CDR1 SNHLY, CDR2 FYNNEI. The CDR3 has 13 residues. The V end was cut by 2 bases, the J end by 7 bases, with 11 bases between. CDR3: CASSEQALGTQYF. In DNA, the CDR3 is TGTGCCAGCAGTGAACAGGCCCTGGGGACCCAGTACTTC.